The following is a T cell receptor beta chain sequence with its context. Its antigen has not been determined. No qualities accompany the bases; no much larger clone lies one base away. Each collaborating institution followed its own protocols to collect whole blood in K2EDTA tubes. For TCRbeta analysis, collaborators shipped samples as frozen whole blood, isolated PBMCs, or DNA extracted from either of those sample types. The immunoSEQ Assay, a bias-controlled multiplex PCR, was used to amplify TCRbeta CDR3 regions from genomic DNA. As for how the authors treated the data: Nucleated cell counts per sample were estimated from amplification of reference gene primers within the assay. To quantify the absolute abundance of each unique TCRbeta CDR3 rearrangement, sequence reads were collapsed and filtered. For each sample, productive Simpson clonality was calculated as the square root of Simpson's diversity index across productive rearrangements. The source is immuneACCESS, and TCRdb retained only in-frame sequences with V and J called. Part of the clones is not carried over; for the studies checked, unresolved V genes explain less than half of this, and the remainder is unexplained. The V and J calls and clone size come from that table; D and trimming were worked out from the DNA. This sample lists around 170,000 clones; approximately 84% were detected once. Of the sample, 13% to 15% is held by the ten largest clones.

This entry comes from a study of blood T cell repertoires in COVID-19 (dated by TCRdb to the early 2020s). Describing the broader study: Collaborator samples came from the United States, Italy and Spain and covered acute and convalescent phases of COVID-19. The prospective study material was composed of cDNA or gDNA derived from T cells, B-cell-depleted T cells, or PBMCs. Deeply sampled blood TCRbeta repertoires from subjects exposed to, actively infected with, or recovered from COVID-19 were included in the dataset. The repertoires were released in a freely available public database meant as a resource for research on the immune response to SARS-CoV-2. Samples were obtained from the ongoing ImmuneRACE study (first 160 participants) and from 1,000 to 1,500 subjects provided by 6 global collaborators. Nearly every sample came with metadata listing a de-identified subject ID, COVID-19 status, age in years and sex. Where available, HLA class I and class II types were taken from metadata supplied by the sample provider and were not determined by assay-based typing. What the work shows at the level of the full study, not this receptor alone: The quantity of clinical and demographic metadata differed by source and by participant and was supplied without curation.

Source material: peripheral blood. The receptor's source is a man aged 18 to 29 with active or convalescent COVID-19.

The CDR3: CASRMNTAGELFF. The DNA reads as follows: TGTGCCAGCAGGATGAACACAGCCGGGGAGCTGTTTTTT. Recombination joined TRBV12-3 or TRBV12-4 with TRBJ2-2; the D gene assignment is ambiguous. The CDR3 holds 13 amino acids from the cysteine to the phenylalanine. The DNA shown is the 39-base CDR3, in frame from base 1. V and J are truncated by 6 bases and 6 bases respectively, leaving an intervening sequence of 11 bases.